Given below is one T cell receptor (beta chain) in context. Its specificity is unknown. The data were taken from a study of T cell responses to AZD1222 COVID-19 vaccine. General study results and limits: When two AZD1222 doses had been given, Spike-specific TCR breadth and depth rose. Repertoire collection took place solely once the T cell response had peaked. AZD1222 recipients seropositive at baseline numbered only six. Mostly white British, mostly female donors; authors suggested clonal diversity may be underestimated.

Assay used: immunoSEQ multiplex PCR; TCRdb lists only in-frame clones, some missing. Of around 250,000 clones in the sample, 90% to 95% were seen once. This CDR3 region has 13 residues. The germline V gene encodes CDR1 SNHLY and CDR2 FYNNEI. Trimming cost V 11 bases and J 4 bases, with 12 bases left between them. The source was peripheral blood, collected on day 0 of AZD1222 vaccination. The rearrangement uses TRBV2 and TRBJ1-6; the D is unclear. The TCR sequence derives from an adult in good health. For the CDR3, the DNA is TGTGCCGGGCGGGCGGCATATAATTCACCCCTCCACTTT. It yields the protein CAGRAAYNSPLHF.